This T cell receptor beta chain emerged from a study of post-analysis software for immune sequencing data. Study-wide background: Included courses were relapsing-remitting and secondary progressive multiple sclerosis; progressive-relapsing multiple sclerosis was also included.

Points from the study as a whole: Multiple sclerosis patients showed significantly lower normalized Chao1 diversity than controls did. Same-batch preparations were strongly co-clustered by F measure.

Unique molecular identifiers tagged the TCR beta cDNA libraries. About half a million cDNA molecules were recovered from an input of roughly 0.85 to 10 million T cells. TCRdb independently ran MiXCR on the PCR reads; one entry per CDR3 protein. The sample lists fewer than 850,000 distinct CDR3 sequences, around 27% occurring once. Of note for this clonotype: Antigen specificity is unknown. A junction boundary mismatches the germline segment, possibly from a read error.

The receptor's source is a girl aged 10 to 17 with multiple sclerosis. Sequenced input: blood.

DNA of the CDR3: TGTGCCAGCGGTTACTCTACCAGGGCAGCCTACGAGCAGTACTTC. Translating gives CASGYSTRAAYEQYF. The genes are TRBV6-2 or TRBV6-3 and TRBJ2-7; D might be TRBD1 (5 bases). The CDR3 covers 15 residues. Germline V gene data show CDR1 as MNHEY and CDR2 as SVGEGT.